Sequencing of this T cell receptor (beta chain) was carried out in a study of cytomegalovirus exposure and HLA in healthy donors. Study results and limitations: Reports credit the classifier with highly specific, highly sensitive diagnosis of cytomegalovirus status. Later analysis identified several of the most significant clusters that appeared linked to common viral pathogens. In a later analysis, V- and J-gene trimming of beta chains associated with a DCLRE1C missense variant, replicated independently.

The PCR had 60 Vbeta and 13 Jbeta primers. Profiling relied on immunoSEQ multiplex PCR, and the TCRdb table lists in-frame clones only, not all of them. The sample has about 160,000 clones, approximately 84% seen once. This CDR3 is built from 16 residues. CDR1 and CDR2 from the germline V gene are SGHVS and FQNEAQ. Losses at the gene ends were 5 bases for V and 3 bases for J; bases not matched to a gene: 8. As to this clone: Its antigen is undetermined.

This receptor was taken from a male donor in good health and CMV-seropositive. The V gene is TRBV7-8, the J gene TRBJ2-1; TRBD1 aligns across 9 bases. Sequencing was carried out using PBMCs. The CDR3 is CASSGQQGAIYNEQFF. As DNA, the CDR3 is TGTGCCAGCAGCGGACAACAGGGGGCGATCTACAATGAGCAGTTCTTC.